One and the same sample provided the 5 T cell receptor beta chains below, sequenced in a study of cytomegalovirus exposure and HLA in healthy donors. Use of 60 Vbeta and 13 Jbeta primers characterized the PCR. TCRdb keeps only in-frame clones here, not all; method: immunoSEQ multiplex PCR. The table has 100,000 to 150,000 clones, 75% to 90% seen once. The specimen sequenced was PBMCs. The source of these receptors is a woman aged 40 to 50 in good health and CMV-seropositive.

Worth noting for this clone: The junction shows a germline mismatch at one end, possibly a read error. The chain links TRBV7-7 to TRBJ1-5, with 7 bases matching TRBD1. The CDR3 is 15 amino acids. From germline, CDR1 is SSHAT and CDR2 FNYEAQ (reference sequence). The CDR3 here is CASSLKGARNQPQHF. Here the CDR3 DNA reads TGTGCTAGCAGCTTAAAGGGGGCGCGTAATCAGCCCCAGCATTTT.

The chain recombines TRBV5-1 with TRBJ1-1; 10 nucleotides match TRBD1. This CDR3 has 16 amino acids. Losses at the gene ends were 1 base for V and 5 bases for J; bases not matched to a gene: 8. CDR1 and CDR2 from the germline V gene are SGHRS and YFSETQ. The CDR3 loop reads CASSLNGDRGWTEAFF. CDR3 sequence (DNA): TGCGCCAGCAGCTTGAATGGGGACAGGGGATGGACTGAAGCTTTCTTT.

The chain recombines TRBV5-4 with TRBJ1-5; possibly TRBD1 for D (5 bases). V shed 0 bases and J shed 4 bases, with 14 bases lying between them. This CDR3 region has 16 residues. Germline-derived CDR1 and CDR2 are SGHNT and YYREEE (reference sequence). The CDR3 is CASSLGGRVDNQPQHF. Written as DNA, the CDR3 is TGTGCCAGCAGCTTGGGGGGCAGGGTGGATAATCAGCCCCAGCATTTT.

The V and J genes are TRBV5-1 and TRBJ2-1, with 11 bases matching TRBD2. The germline gives CDR1 SGHRS, CDR2 YFSETQ. Trimming cost V 0 bases and J 7 bases; bases outside gene matches: 12. CDR3 length: 18 residues. The CDR3: CASSLERASGGLENEQFF. The CDR3 DNA reads as TGCGCCAGCAGCTTGGAGCGGGCTAGCGGGGGGCTAGAGAATGAGCAGTTCTTC. Together with reference TRBV5-1 and TRBJ2-1, the CDR3 gives the full variable domain: KAGVTQTPRYLIKTRGQQVTLSCSPISGHRSVSWYQQTPGQGLQFLFEYFSETQRNKGNFPGRFSGRQFSNSRSEMNVSTLELGDSALYLCASSLERASGGLENEQFFGPGTRLTVL.

The chain couples TRBV5-1 to TRBJ2-1; TRBD2 agrees at 8 bases. V was clipped by 8 bases and J by 5 bases; unmatched bases: 12. Per germline, CDR1 SGHRS and CDR2 YFSETQ. This CDR3 has 15 residues. The CDR3 spells CASLSGSPPHNEQFF. CDR3 in DNA: TGCGCCAGTCTCAGCGGGAGCCCTCCTCACAATGAGCAGTTCTTC.